Listed below are T cell receptor beta chains from one sample, sequenced in a study of blood T cells in healthy people across ages. MiXCR, applied by TCRdb to the 5' RACE reads, yields one record per CDR3 protein. The repertoire holds approximately 830,000 distinct CDR3 sequences, approximately 65% seen once, with about a quarter in the top ten. Sequenced input: blood. Source of these receptors: a man aged 25-45 years in good health. The CDR3 runs from the conserved cysteine through the conserved F or W. The order of the fields is CDR3 protein, CDR3 DNA, V gene, D gene, clone size, J gene. D genes are given only for firm matches. Rows give clone size only sometimes, using once, few, many, or a class for an expanded clone.

CASSLMARGRSYNEQFF TGCGCCAGCAGCTTGATGGCGCGGGGGAGGTCCTACAATGAGCAGTTCTTC TRBV5-1 TRBD2 NA TRBJ2-1
CASSVDRMSYEQYF TGTGCCAGCAGCGTTGACAGGATGTCCTACGAGCAGTACTTC TRBV11-1 NA NA TRBJ2-7
CASSSEDRTYEQYF TGCGCCAGCAGCTCAGAGGACAGGACCTACGAGCAGTACTTC TRBV5-1 TRBD1 NA TRBJ2-7
CASSSPPGASQFNEQFF TGTGCCAGCAGTTCGCCTCCGGGAGCGTCGCAGTTCAATGAGCAGTTCTTC TRBV12-3/TRBV12-4 NA few TRBJ2-1
CASSPPQDANNEQFF TGTGCCAGCAGCCCCCCGCAAGACGCGAACAATGAGCAGTTCTTC TRBV11-1 NA NA TRBJ2-1
CSDGTGGLRHAANYEQYF TGCAGCGACGGGACAGGGGGACTCCGACATGCGGCAAACTACGAGCAGTACTTC TRBV29-1 TRBD1 NA TRBJ2-7
CASSRNAHSQETQYF TGTGCCAGCAGTCGAAACGCACACTCCCAAGAGACCCAGTACTTC TRBV6-2/TRBV6-3 NA NA TRBJ2-5
CASSPILAGDPYEQYF TGTGCCAGCAGCCCCATACTAGCGGGGGACCCTTACGAGCAGTACTTC TRBV9 TRBD2 NA TRBJ2-7
CASRSELGMETQYF TGTGCCAGCAGATCGGAGCTAGGGATGGAGACCCAGTACTTC TRBV5-5 NA NA TRBJ2-5
CASSVSGVSYNEQFF TGTGCCAGCAGCGTATCCGGGGTCTCCTACAATGAGCAGTTCTTC TRBV13 NA once TRBJ2-1
CAIEPGLRGQASTGANVLTF TGTGCCATCGAGCCGGGACTCAGGGGCCAAGCGAGCACTGGGGCCAACGTCCTGACTTTC TRBV10-3 NA many TRBJ2-6
CASSGDIHQPQHF TGTGCCAGCAGCGGGGACATCCATCAGCCCCAGCATTTT TRBV6-1 NA NA TRBJ1-5
CASSLVADPYEQYF TGTGCCAGCAGCTTAGTTGCCGATCCCTACGAGCAGTACTTC TRBV7-2 NA NA TRBJ2-7
CASSVGGGSDTQYF TGTGCCAGCAGTGTCGGGGGGGGATCAGATACGCAGTATTTT TRBV6-4 TRBD2 NA TRBJ2-3
CASSWTRGRNEKLFF TGCGCCAGCAGCTGGACCAGGGGGCGTAATGAAAAACTGTTTTTT TRBV5-1 TRBD1 NA TRBJ1-4
CASSGVVEQFF TGTGCCAGCAGCGGGGTGGTTGAGCAGTTCTTC TRBV12-3/TRBV12-4 NA few TRBJ2-1
CASSLAPTSGQETQYF TGTGCCAGCAGCTTAGCGCCGACTAGCGGCCAAGAGACCCAGTACTTC TRBV7-2 TRBD2 NA TRBJ2-5
CASCPQRGRHYEQYF TGTGCCAGCTGCCCCCAGCGGGGTCGTCACTACGAGCAGTACTTC TRBV7-4 TRBD2 NA TRBJ2-7
CTSSERGYQETQYF TGTACCAGCAGTGAGAGAGGGTACCAAGAGACCCAGTACTTC TRBV7-2 NA NA TRBJ2-5
CASSARRDSNSPLHF TGTGCCAGCAGCGCCCGTCGGGACAGTAATTCACCCCTCCACTTT TRBV9 TRBD1 NA TRBJ1-6
CASSRTVDTEAFF TGTGCCAGCAGCCGGACGGTGGACACTGAAGCTTTCTTT TRBV14 NA NA TRBJ1-1
CASSPSWGYEQYF TGTGCCAGCAGCCCCTCGTGGGGCTACGAGCAGTACTTC TRBV7-3 NA NA TRBJ2-7
CASSERTGSSYGYTF TGTGCCAGCAGCGAGAGGACAGGGAGCAGCTATGGCTACACCTTC TRBV7-2 TRBD1 many TRBJ1-2
CASSSPGQGEYEQYF TGTGCCAGCAGTTCCCCGGGACAGGGCGAGTACGAGCAGTACTTC TRBV12-3/TRBV12-4 TRBD1 NA TRBJ2-7
CASSPQALNTEAFF TGTGCCAGCAGCCCCCAGGCCTTGAACACTGAAGCTTTCTTT TRBV12-3/TRBV12-4 NA NA TRBJ1-1
CASSQGGLQFTDTQYF TGTGCCAGCAGCCAAGGTGGACTCCAATTCACAGATACGCAGTATTTT TRBV3-1 NA few TRBJ2-3